A selection of T cell receptor beta chains follows, all from one sample in a study of CD8+ T cells in alopecia areata. Generated by immunoSEQ multiplex PCR, the TCRdb table keeps only in-frame clones and is missing some. The sample consists of approximately 200,000 clones, roughly 64% of them appearing once. The input for sequencing was CD4+ T cells sorted from blood, taken at week 24, from a patient treated with tofacitinib. These TCRs come from a human donor with alopecia areata. CDR3s include the opening cysteine and the closing phenylalanine or tryptophan. The order of the fields is clone size, V gene, J gene, D gene, CDR3 DNA, CDR3 protein. The D gene is left open where the match is weak. Expanded clones get a size class; other rows say once, few or many, or leave the size out.

clone size: -
V gene: TRBV9
J gene: TRBJ2-7
D gene: TRBD2
CDR3 DNA: TGTGCCAGCAGCGTACTAGCGGGAGTCAGGTACGAGCAGTACTTC
CDR3 protein: CASSVLAGVRYEQYF

clone size: -
V gene: TRBV6-6
J gene: TRBJ1-5
D gene: -
CDR3 DNA: TGTGCCAGCAGTCCAAAGAGGGGGGAAGGGCAGCCCCAGCATTTT
CDR3 protein: CASSPKRGEGQPQHF

clone size: -
V gene: TRBV29-1
J gene: TRBJ2-7
D gene: -
CDR3 DNA: TGCAGCGTTGGGCGAGGGCGTTACGTCTACGAGCAGTACTTC
CDR3 protein: CSVGRGRYVYEQYF

clone size: -
V gene: TRBV15
J gene: TRBJ2-2
D gene: TRBD1
CDR3 DNA: TGTGCCACCAGCTTGGGACAGGGGTTTGGGGAGCTGTTTTTT
CDR3 protein: CATSLGQGFGELFF

clone size: -
V gene: TRBV29-1
J gene: TRBJ1-5
D gene: TRBD1
CDR3 DNA: TGCAGCGTGGGACAGGGGGATTATCAGCCCCAGCATTTT
CDR3 protein: CSVGQGDYQPQHF

clone size: -
V gene: TRBV15
J gene: TRBJ1-6
D gene: -
CDR3 DNA: TGTGCCACCAGCAGAGAACCAGGGGATTCACCCCTCCACTTT
CDR3 protein: CATSREPGDSPLHF

clone size: -
V gene: TRBV7-3
J gene: TRBJ2-5
D gene: -
CDR3 DNA: TGTGCCAGCAGCTTAGGTTTCCCCCCCGAGACCCAGTACTTC
CDR3 protein: CASSLGFPPETQYF

clone size: -
V gene: TRBV6-1
J gene: TRBJ1-5
D gene: -
CDR3 DNA: TGTGCCAGCAGTGAATGGGGGGAGCAGCCCCAGCATTTT
CDR3 protein: CASSEWGEQPQHF

clone size: many
V gene: TRBV5-5
J gene: TRBJ2-6
D gene: -
CDR3 DNA: TGTGCCAGCAGCCCGTACGGGGGCACTGGGGCCAACGTCCTGACTTTC
CDR3 protein: CASSPYGGTGANVLTF

clone size: -
V gene: TRBV9
J gene: TRBJ2-3
D gene: TRBD2
CDR3 DNA: TGTGCCAGCAGCGCCGGGACTAGCAACACAGATACGCAGTATTTT
CDR3 protein: CASSAGTSNTDTQYF

clone size: -
V gene: TRBV20-1
J gene: TRBJ2-4
D gene: -
CDR3 DNA: TGCAGTGCTTTAGCCAAAAACATTCAGTACTTC
CDR3 protein: CSALAKNIQYF

clone size: few
V gene: TRBV29-1
J gene: TRBJ2-5
D gene: -
CDR3 DNA: TGCAGCGTTGAATTGGGGCAGGCTCAAGAGACCCAGTACTTC
CDR3 protein: CSVELGQAQETQYF

clone size: -
V gene: TRBV28
J gene: TRBJ2-1
D gene: TRBD2
CDR3 DNA: TGTGCCAGCAACCCTAGCGGGAGGTTCTACAATGAGCAGTTCTTC
CDR3 protein: CASNPSGRFYNEQFF

clone size: -
V gene: TRBV15
J gene: TRBJ2-5
D gene: -
CDR3 DNA: TGTGCCACCAGCAGAGAGCACCCCCAAACAGGCCAAGAGACCCAGTACTTC
CDR3 protein: CATSREHPQTGQETQYF

clone size: -
V gene: TRBV27
J gene: TRBJ1-4
D gene: TRBD1
CDR3 DNA: TGTGCCAGCTACTCCGGGACAGGGGATGAAAAACTGTTTTTT
CDR3 protein: CASYSGTGDEKLFF

clone size: -
V gene: TRBV4-1
J gene: TRBJ1-2
D gene: -
CDR3 DNA: TGCGCCAGCAGCCAAGGACGGGGTTCGGACTATGGCTACACCTTC
CDR3 protein: CASSQGRGSDYGYTF

clone size: few
V gene: TRBV30
J gene: TRBJ2-1
D gene: -
CDR3 DNA: TGTGCCTGGGCCTCACCCTACGAGGACTCCTACAATGAGCAGTTCTTC
CDR3 protein: CAWASPYEDSYNEQFF

clone size: -
V gene: TRBV15
J gene: TRBJ1-2
D gene: TRBD1
CDR3 DNA: TGTGCCACCAGCAGGGCCACAGGGGGGAACTATGGCTACACCTTC
CDR3 protein: CATSRATGGNYGYTF

clone size: -
V gene: TRBV7-8
J gene: TRBJ2-7
D gene: -
CDR3 DNA: TGTGCCAGCAGCTTAAGGGCTGACAGTTCCTACGAGCAGTACTTC
CDR3 protein: CASSLRADSSYEQYF

clone size: -
V gene: TRBV19
J gene: TRBJ1-5
D gene: -
CDR3 DNA: TGTGCCAGTAGTCCCGGACAGATTAGCAATCAGCCCCAGCATTTT
CDR3 protein: CASSPGQISNQPQHF

clone size: -
V gene: TRBV5-1
J gene: TRBJ1-4
D gene: -
CDR3 DNA: TGCGCCAGCAGCCCAGGATTATCTAATGAAAAACTGTTTTTT
CDR3 protein: CASSPGLSNEKLFF

clone size: few
V gene: TRBV27
J gene: TRBJ2-1
D gene: TRBD1
CDR3 DNA: TGTGCCAGCAGTTCAGGACAGGGAGGTTACAATGAGCAGTTCTTC
CDR3 protein: CASSSGQGGYNEQFF

clone size: -
V gene: TRBV4-3
J gene: TRBJ1-2
D gene: -
CDR3 DNA: TGCGCCAGCAGCCACTCAACAGGGCTTCCCGATGGCTACACCTTC
CDR3 protein: CASSHSTGLPDGYTF

clone size: few
V gene: TRBV1
J gene: TRBJ2-3
D gene: -
CDR3 DNA: TGCACCAGCAGCCGCCACCCCCAGGGCCCGAGCACAGATACGCAGTATTTT
CDR3 protein: CTSSRHPQGPSTDTQYF

clone size: -
V gene: TRBV30
J gene: TRBJ2-5
D gene: TRBD2
CDR3 DNA: TGTGCCCAGGCCGGTGGTCTGTCGAGCGGGAGAGAGACCCAGTACTTC
CDR3 protein: CAQAGGLSSGRETQYF

clone size: -
V gene: TRBV29-1
J gene: TRBJ2-3
D gene: TRBD2
CDR3 DNA: TGCAGCGTTGGGCGGGGGTCAGATACGCAGTATTTT
CDR3 protein: CSVGRGSDTQYF

clone size: -
V gene: TRBV29-1
J gene: TRBJ1-1
D gene: -
CDR3 DNA: TGCAGCGTTGGACAGTCCAACACTGAAGCTTTCTTT
CDR3 protein: CSVGQSNTEAFF

clone size: -
V gene: TRBV19
J gene: TRBJ2-6
D gene: -
CDR3 DNA: TGTGCCAGTAGTCCCCTAGGCGACGGCGCTCGGGGGGCCAACGTCCTGACTTTC
CDR3 protein: CASSPLGDGARGANVLTF

clone size: -
V gene: TRBV28
J gene: TRBJ2-7
D gene: TRBD1
CDR3 DNA: TGTGCCAGCACTGTGGACAGGGACGAGCAGTACTTC
CDR3 protein: CASTVDRDEQYF

clone size: -
V gene: TRBV7-9
J gene: TRBJ2-3
D gene: -
CDR3 DNA: TGTGCCAGCATCCGGGACACCGCAGATACGCAGTATTTT
CDR3 protein: CASIRDTADTQYF

clone size: few
V gene: TRBV6-5
J gene: TRBJ1-1
D gene: TRBD1
CDR3 DNA: TGTGCCAGCAGCCCACAGGGGCCCACTGAAGCTTTCTTT
CDR3 protein: CASSPQGPTEAFF

clone size: -
V gene: TRBV14
J gene: TRBJ2-7
D gene: -
CDR3 DNA: TGTGCCAGCAGCCGATTAGCGGAAGCGTACGAGCAGTACTTC
CDR3 protein: CASSRLAEAYEQYF

clone size: -
V gene: TRBV20-1
J gene: TRBJ1-5
D gene: -
CDR3 DNA: TGCAGTGCCTTATCTGGTCAGCCCCAGCATTTT
CDR3 protein: CSALSGQPQHF

clone size: -
V gene: TRBV2
J gene: TRBJ1-2
D gene: TRBD1
CDR3 DNA: TGTGCCAGCAGTGAACAGGGGGACTATGGCTACACCTTC
CDR3 protein: CASSEQGDYGYTF

clone size: few
V gene: TRBV7-9
J gene: TRBJ1-4
D gene: -
CDR3 DNA: TGTGCCAGCTCGAGATTAGGGGCGGCCTTTGAAAAACTGTTTTTT
CDR3 protein: CASSRLGAAFEKLFF

clone size: -
V gene: TRBV6-1
J gene: TRBJ2-2
D gene: -
CDR3 DNA: TGTGCCAGCCGCTGGGACCTGAACACCGGGGAGCTGTTTTTT
CDR3 protein: CASRWDLNTGELFF

clone size: few
V gene: TRBV6-6
J gene: TRBJ1-3
D gene: -
CDR3 DNA: TGTGCCAGCAGTCGCAACCGGGGTGCTGGAAACACCATATATTTT
CDR3 protein: CASSRNRGAGNTIYF

clone size: few
V gene: TRBV2
J gene: TRBJ2-1
D gene: TRBD2
CDR3 DNA: TGTGCCAGCAGTGGACTAGCGGGCTACAATGAGCAGTTCTTC
CDR3 protein: CASSGLAGYNEQFF

clone size: once
V gene: TRBV5-4
J gene: TRBJ2-5
D gene: -
CDR3 DNA: TGTGCCAGCAGCCAGCAGGGGCCGGAGTACTTC
CDR3 protein: CASSQQGPEYF

clone size: -
V gene: TRBV27
J gene: TRBJ2-3
D gene: -
CDR3 DNA: TGTGCCAGCAGTTTTACGGGACTCTTCACAGATACGCAGTATTTT
CDR3 protein: CASSFTGLFTDTQYF

clone size: few
V gene: TRBV30
J gene: TRBJ1-1
D gene: -
CDR3 DNA: TGTGCCTGGAGTGTTTCGATGAACACTGAAGCTTTCTTT
CDR3 protein: CAWSVSMNTEAFF